This T cell receptor beta chain was recorded in a study of neoadjuvant anti-PD-1 for oral cavity cancer. Overall study: Patients without progression received a fourth nivolumab dose around day 43, then surgical resection on days 50-56.

Patients had newly diagnosed, untreated stage II-IVA oral cavity squamous cell carcinoma. No culture or expansion preceded analysis of these blood cells. The CDR3 has 15 amino acids. Trimming cost V 5 bases and J 6 bases; bases outside gene matches: 8. Germline V lookup: CDR1 LNHDA, CDR2 SQIVND (reference sequence). Six replicates per PBMC sample, mostly from 480 ng of genomic DNA. The method was immunoSEQ multiplex PCR; TCRdb's version includes in-frame clones alone and lacks a portion of them. The data hold 14,000 or so clones, with approximately 70% observed a single time. Sequenced material: PBMCs, taken before nivolumab (anti-PD-1) treatment. The gene calls are TRBV19 and TRBJ1-1; 11 nucleotides align to TRBD1. This clonotype was sampled from a person between 40 and 85 years old with oral cavity squamous cell carcinoma. The CDR3 coding sequence is TGTGCCAGTAGTGTAGGGACAGGGGGTTCGCCTGAAGCTTTCTTT. This gives the protein CASSVGTGGSPEAFF.